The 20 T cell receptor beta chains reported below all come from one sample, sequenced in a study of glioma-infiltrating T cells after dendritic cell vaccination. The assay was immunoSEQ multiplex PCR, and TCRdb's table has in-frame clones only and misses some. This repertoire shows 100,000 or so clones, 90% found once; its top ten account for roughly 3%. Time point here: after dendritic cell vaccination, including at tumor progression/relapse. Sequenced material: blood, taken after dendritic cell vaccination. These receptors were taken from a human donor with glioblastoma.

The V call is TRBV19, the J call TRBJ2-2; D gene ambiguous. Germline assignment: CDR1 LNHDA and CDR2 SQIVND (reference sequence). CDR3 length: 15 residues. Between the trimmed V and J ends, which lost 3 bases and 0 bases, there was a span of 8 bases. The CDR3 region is CASSIFPANTGELFF. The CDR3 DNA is TGTGCCAGTAGTATTTTCCCCGCGAACACCGGGGAGCTGTTTTTT. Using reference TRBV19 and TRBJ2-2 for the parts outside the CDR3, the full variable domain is DGGITQSPKYLFRKEGQNVTLSCEQNLNHDAMYWYRQDPGQGLRLIYYSQIVNDFQKGDIAEGYSVSREKKESFPLTVTSAQKNPTAFYLCASSIFPANTGELFFGEGSRLTVL.

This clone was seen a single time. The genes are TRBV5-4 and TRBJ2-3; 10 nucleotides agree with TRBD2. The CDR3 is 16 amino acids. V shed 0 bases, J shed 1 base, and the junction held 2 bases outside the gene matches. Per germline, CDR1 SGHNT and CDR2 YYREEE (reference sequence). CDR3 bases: TGTGCCAGCAGCTTGGGCCTAGCGGGGGGCACAGATACGCAGTATTTT. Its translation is CASSLGLAGGTDTQYF. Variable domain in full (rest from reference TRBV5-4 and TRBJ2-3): ETGVTQSPTHLIKTRGQQVTLRCSSQSGHNTVSWYQQALGQGPQFIFQYYREEENGRGNFPPRFSGLQFPNYSSELNVNALELDDSALYLCASSLGLAGGTDTQYFGPGTRLTVL.

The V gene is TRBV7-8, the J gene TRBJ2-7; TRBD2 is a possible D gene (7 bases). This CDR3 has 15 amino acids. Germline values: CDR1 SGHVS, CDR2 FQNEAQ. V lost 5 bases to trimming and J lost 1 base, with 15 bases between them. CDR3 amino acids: CASSVGGGESYEQYF. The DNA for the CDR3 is TGTGCCAGCAGCGTCGGAGGGGGGGAGTCCTACGAGCAGTACTTC.

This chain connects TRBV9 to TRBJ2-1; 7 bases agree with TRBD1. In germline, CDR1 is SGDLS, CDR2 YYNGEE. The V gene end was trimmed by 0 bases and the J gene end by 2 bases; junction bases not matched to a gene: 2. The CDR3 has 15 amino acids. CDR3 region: CASSVVTGAYNEQFF. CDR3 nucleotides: TGTGCCAGCAGCGTAGTTACAGGGGCCTACAATGAGCAGTTCTTC.

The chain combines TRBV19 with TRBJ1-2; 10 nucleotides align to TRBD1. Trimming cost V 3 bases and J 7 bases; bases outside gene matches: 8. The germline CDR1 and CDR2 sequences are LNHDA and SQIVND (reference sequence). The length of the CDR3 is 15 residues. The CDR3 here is CASSIQWDRGGGYTF. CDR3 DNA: TGTGCCAGTAGTATTCAGTGGGACAGGGGAGGTGGCTACACCTTC. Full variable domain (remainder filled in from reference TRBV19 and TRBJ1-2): DGGITQSPKYLFRKEGQNVTLSCEQNLNHDAMYWYRQDPGQGLRLIYYSQIVNDFQKGDIAEGYSVSREKKESFPLTVTSAQKNPTAFYLCASSIQWDRGGGYTFGSGTRLTVV.

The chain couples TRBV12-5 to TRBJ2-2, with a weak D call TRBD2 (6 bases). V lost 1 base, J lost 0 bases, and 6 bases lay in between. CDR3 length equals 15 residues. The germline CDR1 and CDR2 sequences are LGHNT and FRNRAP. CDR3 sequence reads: CASGLGGANTGELFF. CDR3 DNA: TGTGCTAGTGGTTTGGGGGGGGCGAACACCGGGGAGCTGTTTTTT. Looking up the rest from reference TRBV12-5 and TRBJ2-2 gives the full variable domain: DARVTQTPRHKVTEMGQEVTMRCQPILGHNTVFWYRQTMMQGLELLAYFRNRAPLDDSGMPKDRFSAEMPDATLATLKIQPSEPRDSAVYFCASGLGGANTGELFFGEGSRLTVL.

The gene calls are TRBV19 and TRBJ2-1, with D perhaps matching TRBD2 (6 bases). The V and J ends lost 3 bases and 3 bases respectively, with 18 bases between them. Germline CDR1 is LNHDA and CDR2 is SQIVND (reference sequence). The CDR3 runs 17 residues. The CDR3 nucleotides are TGTGCCAGTAGTATGAACCCCTCCCCGGGACTCTACAATGAGCAGTTCTTC. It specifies CASSMNPSPGLYNEQFF.

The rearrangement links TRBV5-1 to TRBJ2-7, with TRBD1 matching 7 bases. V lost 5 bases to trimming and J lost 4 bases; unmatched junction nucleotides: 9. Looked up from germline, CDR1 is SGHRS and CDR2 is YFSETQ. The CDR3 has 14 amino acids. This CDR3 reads CASRSGTDSYEQYF. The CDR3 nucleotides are TGCGCCAGCAGGTCCGGGACAGACTCATACGAGCAGTACTTC.

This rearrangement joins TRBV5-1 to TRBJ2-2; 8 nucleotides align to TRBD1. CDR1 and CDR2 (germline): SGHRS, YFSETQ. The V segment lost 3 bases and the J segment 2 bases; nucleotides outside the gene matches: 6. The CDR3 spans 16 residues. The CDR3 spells CASSSQGAQNTGELFF. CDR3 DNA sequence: TGCGCCAGCAGCTCCCAGGGGGCCCAAAACACCGGGGAGCTGTTTTTT.

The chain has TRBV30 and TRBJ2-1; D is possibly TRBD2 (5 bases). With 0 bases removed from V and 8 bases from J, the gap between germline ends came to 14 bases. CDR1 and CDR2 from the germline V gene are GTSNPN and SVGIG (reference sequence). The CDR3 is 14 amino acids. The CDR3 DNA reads TGTGCCTGGAGTGTATTAGGTCCCGGGGATGAGCAGTTCTTC. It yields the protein CAWSVLGPGDEQFF.

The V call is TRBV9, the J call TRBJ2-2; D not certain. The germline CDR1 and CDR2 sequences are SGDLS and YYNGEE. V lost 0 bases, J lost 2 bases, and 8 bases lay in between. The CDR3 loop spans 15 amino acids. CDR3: CASSVVHSNTGELFF. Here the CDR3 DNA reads TGTGCCAGCAGCGTAGTACACAGTAACACCGGGGAGCTGTTTTTT.

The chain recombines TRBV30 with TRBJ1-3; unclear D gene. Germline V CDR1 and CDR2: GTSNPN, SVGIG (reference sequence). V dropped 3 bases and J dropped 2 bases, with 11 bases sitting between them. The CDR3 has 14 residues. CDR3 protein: CAWSGVGPGNTIYF. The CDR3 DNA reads TGTGCCTGGAGCGGAGTGGGTCCTGGAAACACCATATATTTT.

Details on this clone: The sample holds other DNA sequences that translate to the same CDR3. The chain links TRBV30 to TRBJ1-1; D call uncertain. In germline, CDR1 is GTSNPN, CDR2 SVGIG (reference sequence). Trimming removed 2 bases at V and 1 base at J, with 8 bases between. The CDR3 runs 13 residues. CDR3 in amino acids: CAWSSSGNTEAFF. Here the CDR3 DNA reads TGTGCCTGGAGTTCATCGGGGAACACTGAAGCTTTCTTT.

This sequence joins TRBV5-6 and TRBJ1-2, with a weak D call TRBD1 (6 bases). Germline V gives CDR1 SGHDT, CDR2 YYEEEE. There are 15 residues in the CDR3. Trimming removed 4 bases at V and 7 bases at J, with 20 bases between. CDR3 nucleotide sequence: TGTGCCAGCAGCGTGATTCTAACAGGGCTTTTTGGCTACACCTTC. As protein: CASSVILTGLFGYTF.

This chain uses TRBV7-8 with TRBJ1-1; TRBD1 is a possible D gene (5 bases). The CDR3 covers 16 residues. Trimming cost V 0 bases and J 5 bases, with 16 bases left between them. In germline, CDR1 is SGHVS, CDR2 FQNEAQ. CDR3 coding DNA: TGTGCCAGCAGCTTAGCAGCAGGGTTAAAAGGGACTGAAGCTTTCTTT. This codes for CASSLAAGLKGTEAFF.

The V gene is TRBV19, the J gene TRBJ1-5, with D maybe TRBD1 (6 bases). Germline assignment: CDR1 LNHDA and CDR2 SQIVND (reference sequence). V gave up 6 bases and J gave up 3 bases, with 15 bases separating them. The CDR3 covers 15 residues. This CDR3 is CASRKDSLFNQPQHF. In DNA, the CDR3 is TGTGCCAGTAGGAAGGACAGCCTATTCAATCAGCCCCAGCATTTT.

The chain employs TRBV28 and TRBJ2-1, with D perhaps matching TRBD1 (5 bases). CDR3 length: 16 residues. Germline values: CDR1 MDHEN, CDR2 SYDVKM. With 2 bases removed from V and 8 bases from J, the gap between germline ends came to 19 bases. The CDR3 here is CASSLRSYRTLYEQFF. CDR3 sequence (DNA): TGTGCCAGCAGTTTAAGAAGTTACAGGACCCTCTATGAGCAGTTCTTC.

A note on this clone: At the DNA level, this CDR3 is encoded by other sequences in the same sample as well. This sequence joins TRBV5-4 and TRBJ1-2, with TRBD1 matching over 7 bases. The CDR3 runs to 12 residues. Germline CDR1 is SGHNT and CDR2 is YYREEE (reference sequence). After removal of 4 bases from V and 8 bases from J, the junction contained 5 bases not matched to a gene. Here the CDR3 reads CASSDQGDGYTF. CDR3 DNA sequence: TGTGCCAGCAGCGACCAGGGGGACGGCTACACCTTC.

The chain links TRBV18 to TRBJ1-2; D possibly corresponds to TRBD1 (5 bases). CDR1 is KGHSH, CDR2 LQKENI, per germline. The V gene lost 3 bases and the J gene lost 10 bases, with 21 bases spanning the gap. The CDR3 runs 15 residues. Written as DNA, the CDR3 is TGTGCCAGCTCACCCGCCCAGGATGGACATATGGACTACACCTTC. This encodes CASSPAQDGHMDYTF.

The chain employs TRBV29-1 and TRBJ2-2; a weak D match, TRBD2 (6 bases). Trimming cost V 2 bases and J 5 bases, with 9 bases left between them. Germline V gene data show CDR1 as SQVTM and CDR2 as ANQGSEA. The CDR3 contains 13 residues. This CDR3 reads CSVETGATGELFF. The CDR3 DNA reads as TGCAGCGTTGAAACGGGAGCTACCGGGGAGCTGTTTTTT.